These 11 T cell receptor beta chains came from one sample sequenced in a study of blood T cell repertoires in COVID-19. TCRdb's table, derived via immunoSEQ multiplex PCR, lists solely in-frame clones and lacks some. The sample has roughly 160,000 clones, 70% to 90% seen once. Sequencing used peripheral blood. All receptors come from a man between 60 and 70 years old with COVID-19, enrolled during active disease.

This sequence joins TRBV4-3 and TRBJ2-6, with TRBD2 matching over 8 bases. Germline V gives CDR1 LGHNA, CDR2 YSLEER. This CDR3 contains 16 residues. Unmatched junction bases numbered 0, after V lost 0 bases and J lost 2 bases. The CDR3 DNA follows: TGCGCCAGCAGCCAAGAAGCGGGGGCTGGGGCCAACGTCCTGACTTTC. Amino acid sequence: CASSQEAGAGANVLTF.

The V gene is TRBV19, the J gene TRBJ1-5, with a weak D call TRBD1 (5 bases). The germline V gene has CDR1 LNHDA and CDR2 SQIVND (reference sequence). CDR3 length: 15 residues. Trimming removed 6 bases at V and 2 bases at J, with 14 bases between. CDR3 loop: CASSPGQPGNQPQHF. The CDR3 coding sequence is TGTGCCAGTAGCCCAGGGCAACCTGGCAATCAGCCCCAGCATTTT.

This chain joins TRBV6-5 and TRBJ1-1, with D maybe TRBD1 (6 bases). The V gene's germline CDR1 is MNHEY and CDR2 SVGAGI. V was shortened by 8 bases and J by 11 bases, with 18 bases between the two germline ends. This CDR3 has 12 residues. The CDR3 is CASGNLQGEAFF. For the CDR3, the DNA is TGTGCCAGCGGGAACTTACAGGGAGAGGCTTTCTTT.

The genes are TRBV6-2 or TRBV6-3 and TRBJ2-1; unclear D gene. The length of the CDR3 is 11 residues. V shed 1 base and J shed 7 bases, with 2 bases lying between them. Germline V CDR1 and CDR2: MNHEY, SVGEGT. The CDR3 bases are TGTGCCAGCAGTTACTTAAATGAGCAGTTCTTC. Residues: CASSYLNEQFF.

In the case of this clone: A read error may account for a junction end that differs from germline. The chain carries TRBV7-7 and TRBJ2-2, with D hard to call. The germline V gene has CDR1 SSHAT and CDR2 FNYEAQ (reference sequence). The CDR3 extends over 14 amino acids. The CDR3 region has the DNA TGTGCTAGCAGCTTCCAGGCGAACACCGGGGAGCTGTTTTTT. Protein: CASSFQANTGELFF.

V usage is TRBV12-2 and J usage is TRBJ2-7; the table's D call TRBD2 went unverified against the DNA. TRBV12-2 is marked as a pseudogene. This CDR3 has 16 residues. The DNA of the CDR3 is TGTGCAAGTCGCTTCCTAATCGGAGACCTCTCCTACGAGCAGTACTTC. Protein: CASRFLIGDLSYEQYF.

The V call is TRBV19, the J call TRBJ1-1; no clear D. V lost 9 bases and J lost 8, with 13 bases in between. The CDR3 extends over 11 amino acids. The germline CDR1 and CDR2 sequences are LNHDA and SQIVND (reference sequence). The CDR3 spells CASQATFEAFF. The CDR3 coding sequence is TGTGCCAGCCAGGCTACCTTCGAAGCTTTCTTT.

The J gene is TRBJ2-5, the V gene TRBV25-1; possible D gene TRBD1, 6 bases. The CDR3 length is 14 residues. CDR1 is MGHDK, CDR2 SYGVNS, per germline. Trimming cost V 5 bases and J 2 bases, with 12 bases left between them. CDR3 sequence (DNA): TGTGCCAGCAGTTCCGGAGACAGGCAAGAGACCCAGTACTTC. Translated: CASSSGDRQETQYF.

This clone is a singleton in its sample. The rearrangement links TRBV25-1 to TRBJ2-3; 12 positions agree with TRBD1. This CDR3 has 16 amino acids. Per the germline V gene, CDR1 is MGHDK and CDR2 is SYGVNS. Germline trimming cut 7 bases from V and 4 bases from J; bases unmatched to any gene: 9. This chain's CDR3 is CASNPPGQGASDTQYF. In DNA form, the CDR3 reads TGTGCCAGCAACCCCCCGGGACAGGGGGCTTCAGATACGCAGTATTTT.

The CDR3 sequence is CASSNPLLSNRVGWLDTEAFF. In DNA form, the CDR3 reads TGTGCCAGCAGCAACCCCCTTTTGAGCAACAGGGTGGGGTGGTTGGACACTGAAGCTTTCTTT. The V gene is TRBV21-1, the J gene TRBJ1-1; the table calls TRBD1, which could not be checked here. TRBV21-1 is marked as a pseudogene. This CDR3 spans 21 amino acids.

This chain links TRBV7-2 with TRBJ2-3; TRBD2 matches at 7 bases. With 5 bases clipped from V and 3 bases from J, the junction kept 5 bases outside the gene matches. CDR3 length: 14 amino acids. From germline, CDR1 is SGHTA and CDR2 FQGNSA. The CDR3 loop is CASSRDYKTDTQYF. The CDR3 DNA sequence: TGTGCCAGCAGCCGGGACTACAAGACAGATACGCAGTATTTT.